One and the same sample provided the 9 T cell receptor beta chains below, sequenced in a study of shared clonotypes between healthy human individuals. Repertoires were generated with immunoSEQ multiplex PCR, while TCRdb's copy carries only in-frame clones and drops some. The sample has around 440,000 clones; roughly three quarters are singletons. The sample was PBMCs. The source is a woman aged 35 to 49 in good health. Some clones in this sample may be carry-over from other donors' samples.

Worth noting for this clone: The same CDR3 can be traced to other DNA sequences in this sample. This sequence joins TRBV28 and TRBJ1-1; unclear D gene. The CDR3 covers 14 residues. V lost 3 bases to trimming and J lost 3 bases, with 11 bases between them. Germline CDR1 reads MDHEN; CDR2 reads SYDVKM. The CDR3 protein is CASSFRTEYTEAFF. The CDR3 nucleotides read TGTGCCAGCAGTTTTAGAACAGAATACACTGAAGCTTTCTTT.

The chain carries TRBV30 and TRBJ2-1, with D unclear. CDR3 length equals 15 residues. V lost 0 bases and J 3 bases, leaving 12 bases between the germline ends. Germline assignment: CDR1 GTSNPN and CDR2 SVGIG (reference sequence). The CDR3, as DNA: TGTGCCTGGAGTGTAATGGCACTGAACTACAATGAGCAGTTCTTC. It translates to CAWSVMALNYNEQFF.

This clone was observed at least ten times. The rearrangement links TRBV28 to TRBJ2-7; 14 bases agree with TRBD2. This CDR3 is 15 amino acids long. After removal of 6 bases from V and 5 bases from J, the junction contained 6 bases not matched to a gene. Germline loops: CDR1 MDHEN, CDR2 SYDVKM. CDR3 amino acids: CASRLGLAGVNEQYF. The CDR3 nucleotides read TGTGCCAGCAGATTGGGACTAGCGGGAGTAAACGAGCAGTACTTC.

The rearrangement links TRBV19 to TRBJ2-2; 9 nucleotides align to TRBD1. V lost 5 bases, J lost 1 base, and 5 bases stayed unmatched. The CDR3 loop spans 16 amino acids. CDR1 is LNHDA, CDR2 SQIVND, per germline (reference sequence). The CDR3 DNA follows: TGTGCCAGTAGTGCCCCGGGACAGGGGAACACCGGGGAGCTGTTTTTT. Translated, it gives CASSAPGQGNTGELFF.

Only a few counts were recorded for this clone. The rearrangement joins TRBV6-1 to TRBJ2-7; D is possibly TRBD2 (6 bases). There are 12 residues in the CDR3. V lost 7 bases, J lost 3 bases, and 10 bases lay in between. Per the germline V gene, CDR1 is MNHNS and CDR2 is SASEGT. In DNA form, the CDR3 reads TGTGCCAGCACCAAGGACTACTACGAGCAGTACTTC. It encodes CASTKDYYEQYF.

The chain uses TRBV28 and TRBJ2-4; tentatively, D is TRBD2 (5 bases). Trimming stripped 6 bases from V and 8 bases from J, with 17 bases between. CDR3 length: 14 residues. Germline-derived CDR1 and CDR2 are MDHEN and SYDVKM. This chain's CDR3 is CASREETFGDIQYF. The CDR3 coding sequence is TGTGCCAGCAGGGAAGAAACCTTCGGGGACATTCAGTACTTC.

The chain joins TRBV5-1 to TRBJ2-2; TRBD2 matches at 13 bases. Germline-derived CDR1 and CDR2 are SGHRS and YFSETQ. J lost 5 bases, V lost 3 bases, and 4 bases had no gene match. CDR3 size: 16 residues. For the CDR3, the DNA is TGCGCCAGCAGCTGGACTAGCGGGAGAGGGACCGGGGAGCTGTTTTTT. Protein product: CASSWTSGRGTGELFF.

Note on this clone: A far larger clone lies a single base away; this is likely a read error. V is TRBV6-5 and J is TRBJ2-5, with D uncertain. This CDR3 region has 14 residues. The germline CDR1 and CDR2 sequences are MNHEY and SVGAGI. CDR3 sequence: CASSYFPQQEAQYF. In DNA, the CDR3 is TGTGCCAGCAGTTACTTCCCACAGCAAGAGGCCCAGTACTTC.

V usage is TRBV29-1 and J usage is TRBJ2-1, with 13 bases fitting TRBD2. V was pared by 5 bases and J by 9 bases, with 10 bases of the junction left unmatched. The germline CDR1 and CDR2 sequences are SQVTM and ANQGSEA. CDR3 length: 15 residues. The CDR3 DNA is TGCAGCGTTCGGCCTGGGACTAGCGGGATTGGTGAGCAGTTCTTC. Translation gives CSVRPGTSGIGEQFF.